This is a list of T cell receptor beta chains from one sample in a study of Graves' ophthalmopathy and Graves' hyperthyroidism. TCRdb re-called the multiplex PCR reads through MiXCR, storing one row per CDR3 protein. The sample records hundreds of thousands of distinct CDR3 sequences, roughly 41% being singletons. The specimen sequenced was peripheral blood. Receptors originate from an adult man with Graves' ophthalmopathy. The conserved cysteine and the conserved F or W are not part of the CDR3 here. Fields, in order: V gene, J gene, CDR3 protein.

V: TRBV25-1
J: TRBJ2-1
CDR3: ATSLPGRANNEQF

V: TRBV5-4
J: TRBJ1-1
CDR3: ASSFGTYLEAF

V: TRBV9
J: TRBJ1-3
CDR3: ASSQAGTGNTIY

V: TRBV20-1
J: TRBJ2-5
CDR3: SARLAGDPVQETQY

V: TRBV19
J: TRBJ2-5
CDR3: ASSPGDSWETQY

V: TRBV6-1
J: TRBJ1-5
CDR3: ASTFETGYSNQPQH

V: TRBV7-9
J: TRBJ2-1
CDR3: ASSFAGLVNEQF

V: TRBV14
J: TRBJ2-5
CDR3: ASSQEGQGMETQY

V: TRBV12-3/TRBV12-4
J: TRBJ1-2
CDR3: ASSLGAAVYGYT

V: TRBV15
J: TRBJ2-5
CDR3: ATSRAGGNNETQY